A selection of T cell receptor beta chains follows, all from one sample in a study of blood T cell repertoires in COVID-19. The table came from immunoSEQ multiplex PCR; TCRdb's copy has only in-frame clones and leaves some out. The sample includes over 350,000 clones, approximately 88% of them seen just once. Specimen: PBMCs or T cells enriched from blood (not recorded which). These receptors all stem from a young woman with acute COVID-19. The CDR3 runs from the conserved cysteine through the conserved F or W. Fields, in order: V gene, clone size, D gene, J gene, CDR3 protein, CDR3 DNA. A D gene is named only where the DNA matches it firmly. Not all rows give a size; the values are once, few, many and, for expanded clones, a class.

>TRBV13|once|TRBD2|TRBJ2-2
CASSLGGGDTGELFF
TGTGCCAGCAGCTTAGGCGGGGGGGACACCGGGGAGCTGTTTTTT
>TRBV15|few|TRBD1|TRBJ2-3
CATSTRQGPDTQYF
TGTGCCACCAGCACCCGACAGGGACCAGATACGCAGTATTTT
>TRBV24-1|once|TRBD1|TRBJ1-5
CATSDGQVPPQPQHF
TGTGCCACCAGTGATGGACAGGTCCCCCCTCAGCCCCAGCATTTT
>TRBV12-5|.|TRBD1|TRBJ2-7
CASGLRDRYSYEQYF
TGTGCTAGTGGTTTAAGGGACAGATATTCCTACGAGCAGTACTTC
>TRBV9|.|TRBD1|TRBJ1-2
CASQGVYGYTF
TGTGCCAGCCAGGGGGTCTATGGCTACACCTTC
>TRBV20-1|.|TRBD1|TRBJ1-2
CSASFPGQFSGYTF
TGCAGTGCTAGTTTTCCGGGACAGTTCTCTGGCTACACCTTC
>TRBV6-1|.|TRBD2|TRBJ2-5
CASSERTSGGGTQYF
TGTGCCAGCAGTGAAAGGACTAGCGGGGGGGGGACCCAGTACTTC
>TRBV7-3|.|.|TRBJ1-1
CASSKQKNTEAFF
TGTGCCAGCAGCAAACAAAAGAACACTGAAGCTTTCTTT
>TRBV5-4|.|TRBD1|TRBJ1-2
CASSLRGQANLYGYTF
TGTGCCAGCAGCTTGCGGGGACAGGCCAACCTCTATGGCTACACCTTC
>TRBV12-5|.|TRBD2|TRBJ2-4
CASGLAREGREGAKNIQYF
TGTGCTAGTGGTTTGGCCCGAGAGGGGCGGGAGGGAGCCAAAAACATTCAGTACTTC
>TRBV15|.|.|TRBJ1-2
CATSRESGEGMGRYTF
TGTGCCACCAGCAGAGAATCAGGGGAGGGTATGGGTCGCTACACCTTC
>TRBV5-1|.|.|TRBJ1-2
CASSDGQPGNGYTF
TGCGCCAGCAGCGATGGACAGCCAGGCAATGGCTACACCTTC
>TRBV24-1|once|TRBD1|TRBJ2-3
CAIGTGNTDTQYF
TGTGCCATCGGGACAGGGAACACAGATACGCAGTATTTT
>TRBV27|.|TRBD1|TRBJ2-4
CASSDRGPNIQYF
TGTGCCAGCAGCGACAGGGGGCCGAACATTCAGTACTTC
>TRBV19|.|TRBD1|TRBJ1-6
CASSIETGESSPLHF
TGTGCCAGTAGTATAGAGACAGGGGAAAGTTCACCCCTCCACTTT
>TRBV4-1|.|TRBD1|TRBJ1-6
CASSPSQGSPLHF
TGCGCCAGCAGCCCGTCACAGGGGTCACCCCTCCACTTT
>TRBV5-6|.|.|TRBJ2-6
CASSLFRAGANVLTF
TGTGCCAGCAGCTTGTTTAGGGCGGGAGCCAACGTCCTGACTTTC
>TRBV6-5|.|.|TRBJ1-1
CASKGRVPEAFF
TGTGCCAGCAAAGGCAGGGTTCCCGAAGCTTTCTTT
>TRBV7-2|few|.|TRBJ1-4
CASSSFPGAANEKLFF
TGTGCCAGCAGCTCCTTTCCAGGGGCGGCTAATGAAAAACTGTTTTTT
>TRBV5-1|few|TRBD1|TRBJ2-2
CASSFRRQGVTGELFF
TGCGCCAGCAGCTTCCGACGACAGGGCGTTACCGGGGAGCTGTTTTTT
>TRBV7-8|.|TRBD1|TRBJ1-3
CASSLANRDRFSGNTIYF
TGTGCCAGCAGCTTAGCCAACCGGGACAGGTTTTCCGGAAACACCATATATTTT
>TRBV5-1|.|.|TRBJ2-1
CASSFSRGTLDEQFF
TGCGCCAGCAGCTTTAGTAGGGGTACTTTGGATGAGCAGTTCTTC
>TRBV7-3|.|TRBD2|TRBJ2-2
CASSLTGGVGTGELFF
TGTGCCAGCAGCTTAACCGGGGGGGTTGGCACCGGGGAGCTGTTTTTT
>TRBV7-2|.|.|TRBJ1-1
CASSLDRAGAFF
TGTGCCAGCAGCTTAGACAGGGCCGGAGCTTTCTTT
>TRBV3-1/TRBV3-2|.|TRBD2|TRBJ2-1
CASSQVIGTSGGRADEQFF
TGTGCCAGCAGCCAAGTCATAGGGACTAGCGGGGGCCGGGCGGATGAGCAGTTCTTC
>TRBV20-1|.|.|TRBJ2-3
CSASMASSSTDTQYF
TGCAGTGCTAGTATGGCTTCCTCATCCACAGATACGCAGTATTTT
>TRBV2|.|TRBD1|TRBJ1-2
CASRNRDRGEGYTF
TGTGCCAGCAGGAACCGGGACAGGGGTGAGGGCTACACCTTC
>TRBV5-5|.|TRBD1|TRBJ1-1
CASSLVDRENTEAFF
TGTGCCAGCAGCTTGGTAGACAGGGAGAACACTGAAGCTTTCTTT
>TRBV9|.|TRBD2|TRBJ2-7
CASSGGTSGGEQYF
TGTGCCAGCAGCGGCGGGACTAGCGGGGGAGAGCAGTACTTC
>TRBV30|.|TRBD2|TRBJ2-1
CAWSGTSRDEQFF
TGTGCCTGGAGTGGGACTAGCCGGGATGAGCAGTTCTTC
>TRBV2|.|TRBD1|TRBJ2-7
CASTQDRVYEQYF
TGTGCCAGCACACAGGACAGGGTCTACGAGCAGTACTTC